Presented here are 9 T cell receptor beta chains from one specimen sequenced in a study of blood T cell repertoires in COVID-19. The protocol was immunoSEQ multiplex PCR, while the TCRdb copy is restricted to in-frame clones and leaves out a portion. The table shows approximately 350,000 clones, with roughly nine tenths occurring only once. Sequenced: peripheral blood. These TCRs come from a woman aged 25 to 39 with COVID-19, enrolled during active disease.

This clone was seen once. V gene TRBV4-1 combines with J gene TRBJ2-5, with 7 positions matching TRBD1. The CDR3 sequence is 16 residues long. Per germline, CDR1 MGHRA and CDR2 YSYEKL. V shed 2 bases, J shed 5 bases, and the junction held 11 bases outside the gene matches. In DNA form, the CDR3 reads TGCGCCAGCAGCCAACGGACAGGAGGAAGACAGGAGACCCAGTACTTC. It codes for CASSQRTGGRQETQYF.

CDR3 DNA sequence: TGCGCCAGCAGCCAAGAATCTCGCGGGGGTTACAATGAGCAGTTCTTC. It translates to CASSQESRGGYNEQFF. The chain couples TRBV4-3 to TRBJ2-1; 7 bases map to TRBD2. The length of the CDR3 is 16 residues. Per germline, CDR1 LGHNA and CDR2 YSLEER. Unmatched junction bases numbered 6, after V lost 0 bases and J lost 4 bases.

The chain is built from TRBV7-9 and TRBJ2-2; 12 nucleotides line up with TRBD1. The CDR3 totals 18 residues. From germline, CDR1 is SEHNR and CDR2 FQNEAQ (reference sequence). The J segment lost 5 bases and the V segment lost 5 bases, leaving 12 bases of the junction unmatched. CDR3 in amino acids: CASSQPGTGGAGTGELFF. Written as DNA, the CDR3 is TGTGCCAGCAGCCAACCCGGGACAGGGGGCGCGGGGACCGGGGAGCTGTTTTTT.

The CDR3 sequence: CASSFRGTNEKLFF. In DNA, the CDR3 is TGTGCCAGCAGCTTCCGGGGGACTAATGAAAAACTGTTTTTT. V gene TRBV11-2 combines with J gene TRBJ1-4; weak D call: TRBD1 (5 bases). The V end was cut by 3 bases, the J end by 2 bases, with 7 bases between. This CDR3 contains 14 residues. The V gene's germline CDR1 is SGHAT and CDR2 FQNNGV.

The chain couples TRBV7-9 to TRBJ2-5, with 7 bases that match TRBD1. Germline CDR1 SEHNR, CDR2 FQNEAQ (reference sequence). J was trimmed by 5 bases and V by 6 bases; bases with no gene match: 3. The CDR3 is 12 residues long. In DNA form, the CDR3 reads TGTGCCAGCAGAGACAGGGTCGAGACCCAGTACTTC. Translated: CASRDRVETQYF.

The chain is built from TRBV10-3 and TRBJ2-7, with TRBD2 identical over 10 bases. The V gene's germline CDR1 is ENHRY and CDR2 SYGVKD. The CDR3 contains 13 residues. Unmatched junction bases numbered 1, after V lost 4 bases and J lost 4 bases. The CDR3 loop reads CAISASGSYEQYV. The CDR3 nucleotides read TGTGCCATCAGTGCTAGCGGGAGTTACGAGCAGTACGTC.

Of note for this clone: The same CDR3 also results from other DNA sequences found in this sample. This rearrangement joins TRBV13 to TRBJ2-3, with 8 bases fitting TRBD2. This CDR3 contains 15 residues. The junction had 7 bases not matched to a gene; V was cut back by 5 bases and J by 3 bases. CDR1 and CDR2 (germline): PRHDT, FYEKMQ (reference sequence). The CDR3 spells CASSLAGGRTDTQYF. The CDR3 DNA reads TGTGCCAGCAGCCTGGCGGGGGGTCGGACAGATACGCAGTATTTT. The complete variable domain, with remaining parts taken from reference TRBV13 and TRBJ2-3, reads AAGVIQSPRHLIKEKRETATLKCYPIPRHDTVYWYQQGPGQDPQFLISFYEKMQSDKGSIPDRFSAQQFSDYHSELNMSSLELGDSALYFCASSLAGGRTDTQYFGPGTRLTVL.

This chain joins TRBV15 and TRBJ2-1; 8 nucleotides line up with TRBD2. There are 16 residues in the CDR3. The V gene end was trimmed by 3 bases and the J gene end by 4 bases; junction bases not matched to a gene: 8. Germline loops: CDR1 LNHNV, CDR2 YYDKDF (reference sequence). CDR3 region: CATSSPISGDYNEQFF. The CDR3 nucleotides are TGTGCCACCAGCAGTCCGATTAGCGGGGATTACAATGAGCAGTTCTTC.

This chain uses TRBV27 with TRBJ2-7; the match to TRBD1 covers 9 bases. V lost 3 bases to trimming and J lost 6 bases; unmatched junction nucleotides: 9. Germline CDR1 MNHEY, CDR2 SMNVEV (reference sequence). This CDR3 has 15 amino acids. DNA of the CDR3: TGTGCCAGCAGTTTTGTAGGACAGGGGACGCGCGAGCAGTACTTC. Translation: CASSFVGQGTREQYF.